This paragraph reports one TCR beta chain. The V end lost 4 bases, the J end lost 8 bases, and 24 bases lay between the germline ends. CDR1 SEHNR and CDR2 FQNEAQ come from the germline V gene (reference sequence). CDR3 size: 18 residues. This record belongs to a study of blood T cell repertoires in COVID-19. Study-level background: The United States, Italy and Spain provided the acute and convalescent COVID-19 samples. T cells, B-cell-depleted T cells, or PBMCs supplied cDNA or gDNA.

Authors' analysis steps: Estimation of nucleated cell counts was performed using reference gene primer amplification. The data were produced by immunoSEQ multiplex PCR, yet TCRdb's version contains in-frame clones alone and is incomplete. V and J calls plus clone size are reproduced from that table; the DNA served to infer D and trimming. There are 65,000 to 95,000 clones in the sample; around 76% occur only once, and approximately 15% lies in the top ten. The clonotype comes from a human donor in a cohort sampled during active COVID-19. The V and J genes are TRBV7-9 and TRBJ1-6; tentative D call: TRBD1 (6 bases). Sequencing used peripheral blood. The CDR3 sequence: CASSSSSGPLGAYSPLHF. The CDR3 DNA sequence: TGTGCCAGCAGCTCCTCCTCCGGGCCTTTGGGGGCCTATTCACCCCTCCACTTT.